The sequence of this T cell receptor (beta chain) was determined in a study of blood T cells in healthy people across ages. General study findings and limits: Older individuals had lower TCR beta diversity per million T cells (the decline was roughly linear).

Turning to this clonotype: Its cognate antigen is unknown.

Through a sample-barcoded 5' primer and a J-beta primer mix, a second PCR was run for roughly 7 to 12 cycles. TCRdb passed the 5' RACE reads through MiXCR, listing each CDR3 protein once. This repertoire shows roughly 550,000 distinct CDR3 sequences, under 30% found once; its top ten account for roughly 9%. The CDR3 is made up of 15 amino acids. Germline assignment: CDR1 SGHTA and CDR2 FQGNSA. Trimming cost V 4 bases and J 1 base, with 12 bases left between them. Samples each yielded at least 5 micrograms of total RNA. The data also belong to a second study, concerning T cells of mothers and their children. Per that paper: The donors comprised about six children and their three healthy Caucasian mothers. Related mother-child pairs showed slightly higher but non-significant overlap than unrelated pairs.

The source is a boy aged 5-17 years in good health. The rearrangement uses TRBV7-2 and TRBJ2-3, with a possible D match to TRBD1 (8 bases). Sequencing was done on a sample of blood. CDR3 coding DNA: TGTGCCAGCAGCTACAGGGGGGGACGCACAGATACGCAGTATTTT. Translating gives CASSYRGGRTDTQYF.